A selection of T cell receptor beta chains follows, all from one sample in a study of cytomegalovirus exposure and HLA in healthy donors. The repertoire was sequenced with immunoSEQ multiplex PCR; TCRdb's copy has only in-frame clones and lacks some. The sample contains some 110,000 clones, 85% to 95% of which appear only once. The specimen sequenced was PBMCs. Source of these receptors: a woman aged 18 to 35 in good health and CMV-seronegative. CDR3s include the opening cysteine and the closing phenylalanine or tryptophan. The D gene is left open where the match is weak. Part of the rows lack a size; the others show once, few, many or a class for expanded clones.

j_gene | abundance | v_gene | d_gene | CDR3nt | CDR3aa
TRBJ2-1 | . | TRBV6-1 | . | TGTGCCAGCAGTGACCCGACAGGTTACAATGAGCAGTTCTTC | CASSDPTGYNEQFF
TRBJ1-2 | . | TRBV29-1 | . | TGCAGCGTTGTGAGCGGAACCTATGGCTACACCTTC | CSVVSGTYGYTF
TRBJ2-7 | . | TRBV10-2 | TRBD1 | TGCGCCAGCAGTGTAGACAGGGACCGAGGGGAGCAGTACTTC | CASSVDRDRGEQYF
TRBJ1-2 | . | TRBV6-6 | TRBD1 | TGTGCCAGCAGTTCTTACAGGGGGCAAAACTATGGCTACACCTTC | CASSSYRGQNYGYTF
TRBJ1-4 | . | TRBV6-5 | TRBD1 | TGTGCCAGCAGACGAACAGGGGATGGCGAAAAACTGTTTTTT | CASRRTGDGEKLFF
TRBJ1-2 | . | TRBV9 | TRBD1 | TGTGCCAGCAGCGTAGCGGCTTTCTACAGGGGACCCTATGGCTACACCTTC | CASSVAAFYRGPYGYTF
TRBJ2-1 | . | TRBV7-3 | TRBD1 | TGTGCCAGCAGCCCCGACAGGGATGCCTACAATGAGCAGTTCTTC | CASSPDRDAYNEQFF
TRBJ2-5 | . | TRBV5-6 | TRBD1 | TGTGCCAGCAGCGATGGGACAGAAGAGACCCAGTACTTC | CASSDGTEETQYF
TRBJ2-7 | . | TRBV6-1 | TRBD2 | TGTGCCAGCAGTGAAGGGCTAGCGGACTCCTACGAGCAGTACTTC | CASSEGLADSYEQYF
TRBJ1-2 | once | TRBV29-1 | . | TGCAGCGTTGATTACGCAGGGCGAGGTAACTATGGCTACACCTTC | CSVDYAGRGNYGYTF
TRBJ1-2 | . | TRBV18 | TRBD1 | TGTGCCAGCTCACCTTTTTCGGGACAGGGAGATTATGGCTACACCTTC | CASSPFSGQGDYGYTF
TRBJ1-4 | . | TRBV6-5 | . | TGTGCCAGCAGTTACTCAGACAGGATTGGCGAAAAACTGTTTTTT | CASSYSDRIGEKLFF
TRBJ2-7 | . | TRBV5-1 | . | TGCGCCAGCAGCTTGAGTGCGACAGCCTCCTACGAGCAGTACTTC | CASSLSATASYEQYF
TRBJ2-1 | . | TRBV5-4 | . | TGTGCCAGCAGCTTGTTAAGTTCCCGTTTGAGCAATGAGCAGTTCTTC | CASSLLSSRLSNEQFF
TRBJ1-2 | . | TRBV19 | . | TGTGCCAGTAGTATTTCTGGGCGCGATGGCTACACCTTC | CASSISGRDGYTF
TRBJ1-5 | . | TRBV30 | TRBD1 | TGTGCCTGGAGCGTACAGGGGAAAGGACGTGGGCCCCAGCATTTT | CAWSVQGKGRGPQHF
TRBJ2-2 | . | TRBV15 | . | TGTGCCACCAGCAGAGATCCCGGGGGAGCCACCGGGGAGCTGTTTTTT | CATSRDPGGATGELFF
TRBJ2-7 | . | TRBV4-1 | TRBD1 | TGCGCCAGCAGCCAAGATCGCAGGGGGCTGGATTACGAGCAGTACTTC | CASSQDRRGLDYEQYF
TRBJ2-5 | . | TRBV11-2 | TRBD2 | TGTGCCAGCAGCCTCTGGCCGGGAGGCGAACAAGAGACCCAGTACTTC | CASSLWPGGEQETQYF
TRBJ2-2 | . | TRBV2 | . | TGTGCCAGCAGTTACCTTGACAGAACCGGGGAGCTGTTTTTT | CASSYLDRTGELFF
TRBJ1-5 | . | TRBV4-2 | . | TGTGCCAGCAGCCAATCGACAGTCAGCAATCAGCCCCAGCATTTT | CASSQSTVSNQPQHF
TRBJ1-2 | once | TRBV19 | TRBD1 | TGTGCCAGTAGTCCGAAGGACAGGGGCCGAACCAACTATGGCTACACCTTC | CASSPKDRGRTNYGYTF
TRBJ1-2 | . | TRBV6-1 | . | TGTGCCAGCAGTGAGTTGGGGGCTGACTATGGCTACACCTTC | CASSELGADYGYTF